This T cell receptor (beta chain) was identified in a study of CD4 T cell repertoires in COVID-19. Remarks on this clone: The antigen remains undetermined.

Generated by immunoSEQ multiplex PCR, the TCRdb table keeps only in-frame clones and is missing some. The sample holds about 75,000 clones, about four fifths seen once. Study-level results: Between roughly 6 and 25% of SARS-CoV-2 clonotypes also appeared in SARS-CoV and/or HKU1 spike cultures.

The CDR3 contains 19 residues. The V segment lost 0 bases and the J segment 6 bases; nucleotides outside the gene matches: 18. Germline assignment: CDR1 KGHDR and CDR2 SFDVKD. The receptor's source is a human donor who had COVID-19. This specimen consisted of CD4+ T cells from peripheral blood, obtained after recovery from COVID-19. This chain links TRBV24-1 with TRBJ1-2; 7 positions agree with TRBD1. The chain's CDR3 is CATSDLRQGDGGQMDGYTF. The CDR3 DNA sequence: TGTGCCACCAGTGATTTGCGGCAGGGGGACGGGGGGCAGATGGATGGCTACACCTTC.